This T cell receptor beta chain emerged from a study of T-cell reconstitution after alpha-beta-depleted transplantation in children. The germline gives CDR1 DFQATT, CDR2 SNEGSKA (reference sequence). V was clipped by 0 bases and J by 4 bases, with 18 bases between them. This CDR3 is built from 17 residues. This clonotype was counted at least ten times. Preparation of the TCRbeta library used unique molecular identifiers. TCRdb reprocessed the PCR reads with MiXCR, giving one entry per CDR3 protein. The sample consists of roughly 350,000 distinct CDR3 sequences, 16% of them appearing once. The receptor's source is a male patient aged 2 to 9 who had a stem cell transplant for acute lymphoblastic leukemia, so the T cells may come from the graft donor. This specimen was PBMCs, mostly from graft donor cells, taken 360 days after TCRalphabeta/CD19-depleted stem cell transplant. The chain carries TRBV20-1 and TRBJ2-2; a weak D match, TRBD2 (5 bases). The CDR3 spells CSARDHWPTRGTGELFF. CDR3 nucleotide sequence: TGCAGTGCTAGAGACCACTGGCCGACTCGGGGCACCGGGGAGCTGTTTTTT.